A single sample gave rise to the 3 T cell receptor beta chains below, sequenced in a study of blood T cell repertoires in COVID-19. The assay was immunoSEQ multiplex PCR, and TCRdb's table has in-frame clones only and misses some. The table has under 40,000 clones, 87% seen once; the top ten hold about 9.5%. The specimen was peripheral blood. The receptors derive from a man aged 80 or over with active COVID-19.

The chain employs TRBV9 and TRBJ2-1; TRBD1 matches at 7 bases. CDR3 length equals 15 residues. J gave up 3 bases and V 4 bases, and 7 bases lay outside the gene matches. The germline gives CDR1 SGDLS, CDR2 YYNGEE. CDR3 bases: TGTGCCAGCAGCCAGGGACAGACTTTCTACAATGAGCAGTTCTTC. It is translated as CASSQGQTFYNEQFF.

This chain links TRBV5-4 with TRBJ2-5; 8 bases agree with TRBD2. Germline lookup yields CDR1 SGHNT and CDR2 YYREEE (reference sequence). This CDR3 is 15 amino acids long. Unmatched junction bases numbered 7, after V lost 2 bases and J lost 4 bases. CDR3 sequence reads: CASSFWSGSVETQYF. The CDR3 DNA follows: TGTGCCAGCAGCTTTTGGAGCGGGAGTGTAGAGACCCAGTACTTC.

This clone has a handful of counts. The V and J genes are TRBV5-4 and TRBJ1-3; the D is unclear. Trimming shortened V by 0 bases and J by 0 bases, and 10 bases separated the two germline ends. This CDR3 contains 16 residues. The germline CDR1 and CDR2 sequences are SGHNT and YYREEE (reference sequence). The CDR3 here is CASSLASARSGNTIYF. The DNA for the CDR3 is TGTGCCAGCAGCTTGGCGTCAGCGCGCTCTGGAAACACCATATATTTT.